The sequence of this TCR beta chain was determined in a study of OX40 agonist ivuxolimab in advanced cancers. About the study: Enrolled patients in dose escalation had cancers that were hepatocellular carcinoma, melanoma, renal cell or head and neck cancer. Males comprised around 78% of the group, whose mean age was about 60 years (range 23 to 79).

The data were produced by immunoSEQ multiplex PCR, yet TCRdb's version contains in-frame clones alone and is incomplete. The table records 95,000 to 150,000 clones, just over 90% of them present only once. Blood sampling was done at baseline, cycle 4 day 1, and cycle 7 day 1. General study results and limits: The CD4+ and CD8+ T cells in the blood had expanded clonally by week 6 at 0.1 to 3.0 mg/kg.

Regarding this clone: As yet, its antigen is unknown.

The sequencing here drew on CD4+ or CD8+ T cells sorted from blood, taken in a trial of the OX40 agonist ivuxolimab. The sequence was collected from an adult with an advanced solid tumor such as melanoma, head and neck, liver or kidney cancer.

CDR3 loop: CAWSLSWDDPYNSPLHF. CDR3 DNA: TGTGCCTGGAGCTTATCGTGGGACGATCCTTATAATTCACCCCTCCACTTT. The chain couples TRBV30 to TRBJ1-6; possible D gene TRBD1, 5 bases. The CDR3 spans 17 residues. V lost 3 bases to trimming and J lost 4 bases, with 19 bases between them. In germline, CDR1 is GTSNPN, CDR2 SVGIG (reference sequence).